The rows below give T cell receptor beta chains drawn from one sample of a study of prognosis after radiotherapy for stage I lung cancer. In TCRdb, the multiplex PCR reads were re-called with MiXCR into one record per CDR3 protein. The sample lists fewer than 30,000 distinct CDR3 sequences, about 32% occurring once. Specimen: PBMCs, collected before or after stereotactic body radiation therapy (not recorded which). These receptors all come from a donor aged 50 or older with non-small cell lung cancer. Both conserved end residues are part of each CDR3. Some rows mark clone size as missing; the rest say once, few, many or name a class of expanded clone.

clone_size: many
v_call: TRBV7-9
j_call: TRBJ2-5
cdr3_aa: CASSSRQGAGGETQYF

clone_size: -
v_call: TRBV5-1
j_call: TRBJ2-3
cdr3_aa: CASSGLGGSTDTQYF

clone_size: many
v_call: TRBV5-1
j_call: TRBJ2-5
cdr3_aa: CASSLLPGQGSETQYF

clone_size: many
v_call: TRBV2
j_call: TRBJ1-6
cdr3_aa: CASSPDSFSSYNSPLHF

clone_size: -
v_call: TRBV10-2
j_call: TRBJ2-1
cdr3_aa: CASREAGGLSHEQFF

clone_size: -
v_call: TRBV28
j_call: TRBJ2-2
cdr3_aa: CASSFRRTLELFF

clone_size: many
v_call: TRBV5-1
j_call: TRBJ2-3
cdr3_aa: CASSTGLAGGRITDTQYF

clone_size: -
v_call: TRBV19
j_call: TRBJ2-4
cdr3_aa: CATRSPGGPSNIKYF

clone_size: many
v_call: TRBV6-1
j_call: TRBJ1-6
cdr3_aa: CASSPRTGSSYNSPLHF

clone_size: many
v_call: TRBV4-1
j_call: TRBJ1-5
cdr3_aa: CASSPKRAGGHQPQHF

clone_size: few
v_call: TRBV12-3/TRBV12-4
j_call: TRBJ2-5
cdr3_aa: CASSLLRAQETQYF

clone_size: many
v_call: TRBV11-1
j_call: TRBJ2-3
cdr3_aa: CASSLGLAGGYLSDTQYF

clone_size: -
v_call: TRBV7-3
j_call: TRBJ2-1
cdr3_aa: CASSLAGDSYNEQFF

clone_size: -
v_call: TRBV20-1
j_call: TRBJ2-7
cdr3_aa: CSARRGWTGGHEQYF

clone_size: many
v_call: TRBV6-5
j_call: TRBJ2-7
cdr3_aa: CASSYGKNAGLMHEQYF

clone_size: many
v_call: TRBV12-3/TRBV12-4
j_call: TRBJ2-1
cdr3_aa: CASSLGSEQFF

clone_size: many
v_call: TRBV30
j_call: TRBJ1-6
cdr3_aa: CAWSVPGQYNSPLHF

clone_size: many
v_call: TRBV2
j_call: TRBJ2-7
cdr3_aa: CASSVALYEQYF

clone_size: -
v_call: TRBV6-1
j_call: TRBJ1-5
cdr3_aa: CASSLPPDQPQHF

clone_size: -
v_call: TRBV5-4
j_call: TRBJ2-1
cdr3_aa: CASSFASGNEQFF

clone_size: -
v_call: TRBV19
j_call: TRBJ2-3
cdr3_aa: CASSIGVTSGSQYF

clone_size: many
v_call: TRBV2
j_call: TRBJ2-3
cdr3_aa: CASTASGSSTDTQYF

clone_size: many
v_call: TRBV4-1
j_call: TRBJ2-3
cdr3_aa: CASSTSILAAPGDTQYF